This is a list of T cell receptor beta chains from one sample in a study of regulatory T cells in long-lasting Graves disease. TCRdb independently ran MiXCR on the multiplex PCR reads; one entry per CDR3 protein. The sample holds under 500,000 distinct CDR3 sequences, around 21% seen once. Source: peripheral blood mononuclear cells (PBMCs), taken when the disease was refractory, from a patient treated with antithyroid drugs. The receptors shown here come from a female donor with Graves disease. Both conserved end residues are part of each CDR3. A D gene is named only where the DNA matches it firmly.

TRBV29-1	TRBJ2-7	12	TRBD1	CSALQGLGEQYF
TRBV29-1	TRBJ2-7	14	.	CSAGGGTVKFEQYF
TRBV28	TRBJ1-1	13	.	CASSIFGNTEAFF
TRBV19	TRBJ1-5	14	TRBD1	CASKKQGQGQPQHF
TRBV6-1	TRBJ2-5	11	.	CASNFQETQYF
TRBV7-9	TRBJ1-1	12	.	CASGPRVTEAFF
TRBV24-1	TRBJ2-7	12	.	CATSGDSYEQYF
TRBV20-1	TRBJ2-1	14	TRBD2	CSARSGSSYNEQFF
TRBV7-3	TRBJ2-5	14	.	CASSFPGVQETQYF
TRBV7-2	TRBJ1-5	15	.	CASSLVGDPNQPQHF
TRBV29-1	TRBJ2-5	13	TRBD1	CSAGQGSKETQYF
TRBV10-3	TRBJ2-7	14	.	CAIMEQGSSYEQYF
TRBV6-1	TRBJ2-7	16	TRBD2	CASSEALAGGLWEQYF
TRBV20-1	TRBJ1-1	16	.	CSARLGQINMNTEAFF
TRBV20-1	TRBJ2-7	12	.	CSVFGRSHEQYF
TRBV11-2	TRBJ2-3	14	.	CASSFYDGTDTQYF
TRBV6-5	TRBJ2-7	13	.	CASSYGDSYEQYF
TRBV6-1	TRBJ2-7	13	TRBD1	CASSTTGGDEQYF
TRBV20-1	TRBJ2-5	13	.	CSAEESPRETQYF
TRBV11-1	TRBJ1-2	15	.	CASTSGAGSRTGYTF
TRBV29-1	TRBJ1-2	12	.	CSAIAGVGGYTF
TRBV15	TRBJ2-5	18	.	CATSRDIRLAPQGETQYF
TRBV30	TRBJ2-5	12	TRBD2	CAWSTGEGTQYF
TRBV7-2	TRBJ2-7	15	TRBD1	CASSSQQGIIHEQYF
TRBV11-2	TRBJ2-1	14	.	CASSLAGIDNEQFF
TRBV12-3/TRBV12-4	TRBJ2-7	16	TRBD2	CASSFQPRETSYEQYF
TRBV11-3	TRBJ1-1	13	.	CASSLGDMDKAFF
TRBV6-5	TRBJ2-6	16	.	CASSSHSGSGANVLTF
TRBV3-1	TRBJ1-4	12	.	CASSQEGSRLFF
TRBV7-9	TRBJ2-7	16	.	CASSITTGPISYEQYF
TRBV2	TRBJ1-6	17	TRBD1	CASSEASGGTDNSPLHF
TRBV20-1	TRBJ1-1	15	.	CSASPNRAVNTEAFF
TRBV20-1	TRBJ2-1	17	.	CSARDGFDPKGFGEQFF
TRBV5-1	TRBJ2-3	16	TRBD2	CASHNAQREGGDTQYF
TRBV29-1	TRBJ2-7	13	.	CSVESAGNYEQYF
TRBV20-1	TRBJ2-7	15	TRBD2	CSARTSAFSSYEQYF
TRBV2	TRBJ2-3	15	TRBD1	CASSEAGQGVDTQYF
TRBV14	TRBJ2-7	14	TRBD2	CASSETSAPGEQYF